This TCR beta chain emerged from a study of graft-versus-host responses after intestinal transplantation listed by TCRdb under 2021. Describing the broader study: The transplants that recipients got were multivisceral, liver-intestinal, or isolated intestinal. Anti-thymocyte globulin induction was given to all recipients, followed by maintenance tacrolimus and steroids for approximately three years. Graft-versus-host and host-versus-graft alloreactive T cell clones were tracked in the graft, circulation and bone marrow after intestinal transplantation using bulk TCR-beta CDR3 sequencing. Alloreactive clones were identified by sequencing pre-transplant mixed lymphocyte reaction products and comparing them with unstimulated pre-transplant donor and recipient T cells. Of the roughly 25 intestinal transplant recipients enrolled in the cohort, one of whom was a retransplant, a few patients without pretransplant specimens were excluded. A peak of at least 4% donor T cells among recipient peripheral blood mononuclear cells was the definition used for donor T cell macrochimerism. Samples from three later patients were sequenced in-house on an Illumina MiSeq with MiXCR processing rather than by the commercial service. Overall study outcomes, separate from this receptor: GvH clones were found in recipient bone marrow, and some of the GvH clones appeared earlier in ileal mucosa or blood, which is consistent with an intestinal mucosal origin. Early after transplant, peak levels of circulating GvH clones were found to be associated with declines in HvG clones. High GvH to HvG T cell clonal ratios were observed in the allografts of patients with donor T cell macrochimerism. Conclusions were limited by the relatively low number and heterogeneity of intestinal transplant patients.

In regard to this clone: Base-call qualities are not available, and no considerably larger clone is one nucleotide away.

Sample time point, as interpreted from the label and publication: cells obtained before transplantation from donor or recipient. In mixed lymphocyte reactions, roughly 200,000 CFSE-labeled pre-transplant responders were plated with roughly 200,000 irradiated violet-dye-labeled stimulators and cultured for five to seven days. After the mixed lymphocyte reaction, proliferating CD3+CD4+CFSE-low and CD3+CD8+CFSE-low responder cells were FACS-sorted on a BD Influx sorter. Library prep was done by the immunoSEQ multiplex PCR assay. In most patients, genomic DNA was isolated using the Qiagen DNeasy Blood and Tissue Kit and sent frozen to Adaptive Biotechnologies for TCR sequencing. For most patients, genomic DNA was subjected to high-throughput TCR-beta CDR3 sequencing by Adaptive Biotechnologies. The paper's data handling went like this. TCR sequencing data for 18 patients were retrieved from Adaptive's ImmunoSEQ software; three other patients were processed with MiXCR and VDJtools. To correct CD4 versus CD8 sorting errors, sequences present in both subsets at a frequency ratio below 5:1 were removed. Because the origin of CDR3 nucleotide sequences shared between donor and recipient could not be assigned, those sequences were removed. At least 2-fold expansion over unstimulated cells and a minimum CFSE-low frequency of 0.002% (template counts) or 0.001% (read counts) were required for clones to be classified as alloreactive. A clone was considered mappable if detected in the sequenced pre-transplant spleen, lymph node, or MLR CFSE-low populations of the donor or recipient. The cumulative frequency of alloreactive clones was calculated as a percentage of all sequences, weighted by copy number. TCRdb stores this immuneACCESS table with in-frame sequences only. Part of the clones is absent; in the studies checked, under half of the shortfall reflects unresolved V genes, and no reason is known for the rest. V, J and clone size are those of that table, while D and trimming were read from the DNA. Across this sample there are about 11,000 clones, with about 33% seen only once. Of the sample, around 1.9% is held by the ten largest clones.

Including the terminal cysteine and phenylalanine, the CDR3 comprises 16 residues. Just the 48-base CDR3 DNA is kept, in frame starting at base 1. Via the germline V gene, CDR1 is MGHRA and CDR2 YSYEKL. Germline trimming: 1 base from V, 1 base from J; junction bases outside gene matches: 5. This TCR derives from a human patient who was an organ donor for intestinal transplantation. The chain links TRBV4-1 with TRBJ2-7; TRBD1 agrees with 9 junctional bases. The material was alloreactive CD4+ T cells from a mixed lymphocyte reaction culture, obtained before transplantation. What the cell subset or site label conveys for this sample: CFSE-low proliferating T cells sorted from approximately six-day pre-transplant mixed lymphocyte reaction (GvH or HvG direction). At the DNA level, the sequence is TGCGCCAGCAGCCAAGGGCCAGGGACAGGGTCCTACGAGCAGTACTTC. This gives the protein CASSQGPGTGSYEQYF.